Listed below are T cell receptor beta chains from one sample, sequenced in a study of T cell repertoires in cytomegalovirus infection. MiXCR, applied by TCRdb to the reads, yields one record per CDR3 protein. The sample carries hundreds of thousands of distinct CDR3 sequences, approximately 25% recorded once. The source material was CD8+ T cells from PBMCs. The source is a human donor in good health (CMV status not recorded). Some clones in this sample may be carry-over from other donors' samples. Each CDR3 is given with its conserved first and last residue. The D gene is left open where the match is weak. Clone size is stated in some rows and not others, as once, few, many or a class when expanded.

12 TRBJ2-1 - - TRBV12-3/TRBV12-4 TGTGCCAGTCAGTTTACTAGAAATGAGCAGTTCTTC CASQFTRNEQFF
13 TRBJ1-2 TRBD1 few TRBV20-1 TGCAGTGCTAGCGACAGGGGTGACTATGGCTACACCTTC CSASDRGDYGYTF
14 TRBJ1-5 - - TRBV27 TGTGCCAGCAGTTTATCCCGGGGGGGTCAGCCCCAGCATTTT CASSLSRGGQPQHF
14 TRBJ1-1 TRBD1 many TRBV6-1 TGTGCCAGCAGTTGGACAGGACTGAACACTGAAGCTTTCTTT CASSWTGLNTEAFF
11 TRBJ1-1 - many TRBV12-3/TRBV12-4 TGTGCCAGCAGGCCGGGGCCTGAAGCTTTCTTT CASRPGPEAFF
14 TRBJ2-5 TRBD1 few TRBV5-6 TGTGCCAGCAGCTCCATCGACAGGGGTCAGACCCAGTACTTC CASSSIDRGQTQYF
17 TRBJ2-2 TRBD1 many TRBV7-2 TGTGCCAGCAGCTCCCTACGGGACAGGGGTTTCACCGGGGAGCTGTTTTTT CASSSLRDRGFTGELFF
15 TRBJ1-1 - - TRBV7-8 TGTGCCAGCAGCTTAGCGCGGGGCGGGAACACTGAAGCTTTCTTT CASSLARGGNTEAFF
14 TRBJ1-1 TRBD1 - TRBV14 TGTGCCAGCAGCCTCCGGGACAGGGGTTGGGAAGCTTTCTTT CASSLRDRGWEAFF
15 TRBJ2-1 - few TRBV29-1 TGCAGCGTTGATAGTTTTGGGCGGGGGCTCAATGAGCAGTTCTTC CSVDSFGRGLNEQFF
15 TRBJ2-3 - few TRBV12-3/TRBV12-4 TGTGCCAGCACCCTCAGATCGGCAACGACAGATACGCAGTATTTT CASTLRSATTDTQYF
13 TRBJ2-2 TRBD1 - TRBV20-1 TGCAGTGTAGGGGACAGGAACACCGGGGAGCTGTTTTTT CSVGDRNTGELFF
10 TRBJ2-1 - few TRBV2 TGTGCCAGCATATTCAATGAGCAGTTCTTC CASIFNEQFF
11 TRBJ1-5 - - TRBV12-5 TGTGCTAGTGCTGTCAATCAGCCCCAGCATTTT CASAVNQPQHF
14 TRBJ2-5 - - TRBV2 TGTGCCAGCAGTGAACGACAGAACCAAGAGACCCAGTACTTC CASSERQNQETQYF
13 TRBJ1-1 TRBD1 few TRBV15 TGTGCCACCAGCTCCGACAGGGGACTTGAAGCTTTCTTT CATSSDRGLEAFF
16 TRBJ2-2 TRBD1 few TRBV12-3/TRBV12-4 TGTGCCAGCAGTGTGACCGGGACAGGGCCAACCGGGGAGCTGTTTTTT CASSVTGTGPTGELFF
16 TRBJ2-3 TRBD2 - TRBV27 TGTGCCAGCACGGAGCGGGGGGGCATTACCTCAGATACGCAGTATTTT CASTERGGITSDTQYF
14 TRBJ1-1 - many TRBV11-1 TGTGCCAGCAGTAGCCTCGGGGAGAACACTGAAGCTTTCTTT CASSSLGENTEAFF
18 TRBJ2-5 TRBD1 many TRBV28 TGTGCCAGCAGTTCCGGAAATCTGCTGTCAGGGGGAAGCGAGACCCAGTACTTC CASSSGNLLSGGSETQYF
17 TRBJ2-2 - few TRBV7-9 TGTGCCAGCAGCTTACTCCTGCCCGGACAGAAAAACGGGGAGCTGTTTTTT CASSLLLPGQKNGELFF
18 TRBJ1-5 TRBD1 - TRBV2 TGTGCCAGCAGCCCTCCTGGAGGGACAGGGCTTCGCAATCAGCCCCAGCATTTT CASSPPGGTGLRNQPQHF
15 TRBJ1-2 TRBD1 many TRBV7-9 TGTGCCAGCAGCTTAGCGCGGGACAGGGGTGGCGGCTACACCTTC CASSLARDRGGGYTF
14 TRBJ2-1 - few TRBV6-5 TGTGCCAGCAGTTCGGGACACCCCTACAATGAGCAGTTCTTC CASSSGHPYNEQFF
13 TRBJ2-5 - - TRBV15 TGTGCCACCCAGAGTAACGGCCAAGAGACCCAGTACTTC CATQSNGQETQYF
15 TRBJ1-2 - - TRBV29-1 TGCAGCGTTGAAGATCATCCCGAGATCGGGTATGGCTACACCTTC CSVEDHPEIGYGYTF
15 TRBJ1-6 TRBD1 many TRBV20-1 TGCAGTGCTAGAGATTTCACAGGGGGCAATTCACCCCTCCACTTT CSARDFTGGNSPLHF
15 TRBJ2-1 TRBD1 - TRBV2 TGTGCCAGCAGCCTAGGCGGGACAGGGGGCAATGAGCAGTTCTTC CASSLGGTGGNEQFF
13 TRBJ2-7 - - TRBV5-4 TGTGCCAGCAGCTTGGTGGAGTCCTACGAGCAGTACTTC CASSLVESYEQYF
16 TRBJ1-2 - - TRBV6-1 TGTGCCAGCAGTTTCCACTCGAAGAAGGTTGAAGTTTTCTACACCTTC CASSFHSKKVEVFYTF
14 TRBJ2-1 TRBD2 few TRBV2 TGTGCCAGCACTGGACTAGCGGGGGAAAATGAGCAGTTCTTC CASTGLAGENEQFF
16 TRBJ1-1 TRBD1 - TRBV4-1 TGCGCCAGCAGCCAGGGACAGGGGGCGAGACGAACTGAAGCTTTCTTT CASSQGQGARRTEAFF
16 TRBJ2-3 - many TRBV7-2 TGTGCCAGCAGCCTGGGGGGTAGTTTGTTCGCAGATACGCAGTATTTT CASSLGGSLFADTQYF
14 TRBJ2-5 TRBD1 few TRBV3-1 TGTGCCAGCAGCCAAGGACAGGGGGCAGAGACCCAGTACTTC CASSQGQGAETQYF
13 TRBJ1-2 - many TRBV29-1 TGCAGCGTTGAAGTTGCCAGCACCTATGGCTACACCTTC CSVEVASTYGYTF
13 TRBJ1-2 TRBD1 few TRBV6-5 TGTGCCAGCAGTTATACCGGGACAGGGCCGTACACCTTC CASSYTGTGPYTF
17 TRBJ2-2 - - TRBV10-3 TGTGCCATCAGTGGACTAGATTTATCCCCGAACACCGGGGAGCTGTTTTTT CAISGLDLSPNTGELFF
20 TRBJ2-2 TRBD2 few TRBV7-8 TGTGCCAGCAGCTTGAGGGGCCCTGGGGCTAGCGGAACGAACACCGGGGAGCTGTTTTTT CASSLRGPGASGTNTGELFF
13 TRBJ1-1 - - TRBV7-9 TGTGCCAGCAGCTTAAAGGTGGAGACTGAAGCTTTCTTT CASSLKVETEAFF
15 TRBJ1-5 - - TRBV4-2 TGTGCCAGCAGCCAAGGAGGGGGAGGTGATCAGCCCCAGCATTTT CASSQGGGGDQPQHF
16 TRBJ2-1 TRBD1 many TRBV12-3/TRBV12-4 TGTGCCAGCAGTCTCAGGACAGGGCTGTCCTACAATGAGCAGTTCTTC CASSLRTGLSYNEQFF
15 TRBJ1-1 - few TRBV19 TGTGCCAGTAGTTCCTCTGAGGGGGGAAGAACTGAAGCTTTCTTT CASSSSEGGRTEAFF
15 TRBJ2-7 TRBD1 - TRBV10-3 TGTGCCATCAACTCCCGGGACAGGGTTAGTGACGAGCAGTACTTC CAINSRDRVSDEQYF
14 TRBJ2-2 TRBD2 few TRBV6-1 TGTGCCAGCACTGCGGGGGGGCAAGCCGGGGAGCTGTTTTTT CASTAGGQAGELFF
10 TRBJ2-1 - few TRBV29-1 TGCAGCGTTACGAACAATGAGCAGTTCTTC CSVTNNEQFF
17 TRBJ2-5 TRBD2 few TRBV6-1 TGTGCCAGCAGTTATCCCGAGGTAGCGGGCGCCCAAGAGACCCAGTACTTC CASSYPEVAGAQETQYF
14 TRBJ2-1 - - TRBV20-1 TGCAGTGCTGTCGGCTCGACGAGGTACAATGAGCAGTTCTTC CSAVGSTRYNEQFF
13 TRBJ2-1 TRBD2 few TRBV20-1 TGCACCCAGGGACTAGCGGCGGACAATGAGCAGTTCTTC CTQGLAADNEQFF
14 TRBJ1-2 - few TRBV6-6 TGTGCCAGCACCTCTTACGGGGTCCACTATGGCTACACCTTC CASTSYGVHYGYTF
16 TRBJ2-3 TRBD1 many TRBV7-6 TGTGCCAGCAGCTGGAGACAGGGGGCAGGCACAGATACGCAGTATTTT CASSWRQGAGTDTQYF
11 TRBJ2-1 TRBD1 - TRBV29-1 TGCAGCGTCCACAGGGGCGATGAGCAGTTCTTC CSVHRGDEQFF
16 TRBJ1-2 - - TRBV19 TGTGCCAGTAGTATTTGGGCGTCCCGGGACATGGATGGCTACACCTTC CASSIWASRDMDGYTF
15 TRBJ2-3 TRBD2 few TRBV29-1 TGCAGCGTTGAAAGCCAGCGGGGGGGCGATGATACGCAGTATTTT CSVESQRGGDDTQYF
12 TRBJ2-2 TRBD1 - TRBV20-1 TGCAGTGCTAGGGACAGGGTCGGGGAGCTGTTTTTT CSARDRVGELFF
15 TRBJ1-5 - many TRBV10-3 TGTGCCATCAGTGAAGGGGCAGGGAGCGCTCAGCCCCAGCATTTT CAISEGAGSAQPQHF